The 30 T cell receptor beta chains below all came from one sample that was sequenced in a study of blood T cell repertoires in COVID-19. The table came from immunoSEQ multiplex PCR; TCRdb's copy has only in-frame clones and leaves some out. This table holds 350,000 to 450,000 clones, roughly 90% found once. The specimen sequenced was peripheral blood. These receptors all come from a man aged 35-49 years with acute or convalescent COVID-19.

This rearrangement joins TRBV19 to TRBJ1-3; 7 bases are shared with TRBD1. This CDR3 spans 15 amino acids. Trimming at V came to 4 bases and at J to 0 bases, leaving 3 bases not matched to a gene. The V gene's germline CDR1 is LNHDA and CDR2 SQIVND (reference sequence). The CDR3 DNA reads TGTGCCAGTAGTACCACAGGGGACTCTGGAAACACCATATATTTT. This codes for CASSTTGDSGNTIYF.

This clone was seen a single time. The genes are TRBV6-5 and TRBJ2-3; 8 nucleotides line up with TRBD1. V trimming: 1 base; J trimming: 2 bases; junction bases outside the gene matches: 5. The CDR3 extends over 16 amino acids. Germline lookup yields CDR1 MNHEY and CDR2 SVGAGI. The CDR3 nucleotides are TGTGCCAGCAGTTACTTCGGACAGGGATTCACAGATACGCAGTATTTT. Its protein product is CASSYFGQGFTDTQYF.

The chain combines TRBV6-2 or TRBV6-3 with TRBJ2-7, with D possibly being TRBD1 (6 bases). CDR1 and CDR2 from the germline V gene are MNHEY and SVGEGT. The CDR3 is 13 residues long. V lost 5 bases to trimming and J lost 2 bases, with 10 bases between them. The DNA of the CDR3 is TGTGCCAGCAGTCCCACAGGGACCTACGAGCAGTACTTC. Translation: CASSPTGTYEQYF.

The chain is built from TRBV14 and TRBJ2-6; 11 nucleotides align to TRBD2. The CDR3 has 19 residues. Germline lookup yields CDR1 SGHDN and CDR2 FVKESK. J lost 1 base, V lost 0 bases, and 5 bases had no gene match. Here the CDR3 DNA reads TGTGCCAGCAGCCAAGACCGACTAGCGGGGTTTTCTGGGGCCAACGTCCTGACTTTC. Its translation is CASSQDRLAGFSGANVLTF.

This sequence joins TRBV6-5 and TRBJ1-2; 8 positions match TRBD1. The CDR3 length is 14 residues. Germline CDR1 is MNHEY and CDR2 is SVGAGI. With 7 bases clipped from V and 4 bases from J, the junction kept 8 bases outside the gene matches. DNA for the CDR3: TGTGCCAGCATCCCAGGGGGCTCGAGCTATGGCTACACCTTC. Translated, it gives CASIPGGSSYGYTF.

This chain uses TRBV6-2 or TRBV6-3 with TRBJ2-3; a possible D gene is TRBD2 (5 bases). Germline V CDR1 and CDR2: MNHEY, SVGEGT. V was pared by 2 bases and J by 0 bases, with 6 bases between. This CDR3 has 14 residues. The CDR3 DNA follows: TGTGCCAGCAGTTACAGCGGAAGCACAGATACGCAGTATTTT. It yields the protein CASSYSGSTDTQYF.

This rearrangement joins TRBV19 to TRBJ2-5; possible D gene TRBD1, 5 bases. The germline V and J ends were trimmed by 8 bases and 2 bases, with 12 bases remaining between them. This CDR3 comprises 13 residues. CDR1 LNHDA and CDR2 SQIVND come from the germline V gene (reference sequence). CDR3 nucleotides: TGTGCCAGTGCCGGACATGAACAAGAGACCCAGTACTTC. Its translation: CASAGHEQETQYF.

This chain uses TRBV4-1 with TRBJ1-1; no reliable D call. V lost 4 bases to trimming and J lost 1 base, with 10 bases between them. The CDR3 runs 14 residues. In germline, CDR1 is MGHRA, CDR2 YSYEKL. CDR3 residues: CASSRGGSNTEAFF. CDR3 DNA sequence: TGCGCCAGCAGCCGTGGAGGGTCGAACACTGAAGCTTTCTTT.

The chain employs TRBV5-4 and TRBJ2-3; 7 positions match TRBD1. The germline CDR1 and CDR2 sequences are SGHNT and YYREEE (reference sequence). J gave up 0 bases and V 5 bases, and 6 bases lay outside the gene matches. The CDR3 contains 15 residues. CDR3 nucleotides: TGTGCCAGCAGTATACAGGGGCCTAGCACAGATACGCAGTATTTT. It yields the protein CASSIQGPSTDTQYF.

The chain employs TRBV28 and TRBJ1-6, with TRBD1 matching 7 bases. In germline, CDR1 is MDHEN, CDR2 SYDVKM. V lost 5 bases to trimming and J lost 10 bases; unmatched junction nucleotides: 5. The CDR3 loop spans 13 amino acids. The CDR3 sequence: CASSDRVLSPLHF. CDR3 coding DNA: TGTGCCAGCAGTGACAGGGTTCTCTCACCCCTCCACTTT. Drawing the rest from reference TRBV28 and TRBJ1-6, the complete variable domain is DVKVTQSSRYLVKRTGEKVFLECVQDMDHENMFWYRQDPGLGLRLIYFSYDVKMKEKGDIPEGYSVSREKKERFSLILESASTNQTSMYLCASSDRVLSPLHFGNGTRLTVT.

V gene TRBV4-1 combines with J gene TRBJ1-2; 9 nucleotides agree with TRBD1. CDR3 size: 18 residues. J was trimmed by 4 bases and V by 1 base; bases with no gene match: 13. The germline V gene has CDR1 MGHRA and CDR2 YSYEKL. This chain's CDR3 is CASSQVGTGITLGYGYTF. CDR3 bases: TGCGCCAGCAGCCAAGTAGGGACAGGGATTACCCTCGGCTATGGCTACACCTTC.

The gene calls are TRBV4-1 and TRBJ1-5; 7 positions agree with TRBD1. CDR3 size: 16 residues. V dropped 0 bases and J dropped 5; count of bases not matched to a gene: 7. CDR1 MGHRA and CDR2 YSYEKL come from the germline V gene. CDR3 amino acids: CASSQDLRDSYQPQHF. In DNA, the CDR3 is TGCGCCAGCAGCCAAGATCTCCGGGACAGTTATCAGCCCCAGCATTTT.

The chain recombines TRBV7-3 with TRBJ1-1; D call uncertain. The germline V and J ends were trimmed by 5 bases and 7 bases, with 17 bases remaining between them. There are 14 residues in the CDR3. CDR1 SGHTA and CDR2 FQGTGA come from the germline V gene. For the CDR3, the DNA is TGTGCCAGCAGCCCAAACCGGGTTAGCAATGAAGCTTTCTTT. Translation: CASSPNRVSNEAFF.

This chain connects TRBV6-5 to TRBJ2-7; 8 nucleotides line up with TRBD1. This CDR3 is 14 amino acids long. The V and J ends lost 5 bases and 4 bases, in that order; junction bases with no gene match: 7. Germline V gene lookup returns CDR1 MNHEY and CDR2 SVGAGI. The CDR3 sequence is CASSQQGAFYEQYF. The DNA for the CDR3 is TGTGCCAGCAGTCAGCAGGGGGCCTTTTACGAGCAGTACTTC.

The chain recombines TRBV2 with TRBJ2-4; maybe TRBD1 (5 bases). Trimming shortened V by 3 bases and J by 8 bases, and 14 bases separated the two germline ends. CDR3 length: 14 amino acids. CDR1 is SNHLY, CDR2 FYNNEI, per germline. The CDR3 nucleotides read TGTGCCAGCAGTGACTGGGCGCAAGGGGACATTCAGTACTTC. This translates into CASSDWAQGDIQYF.

The CDR3 is CASSLWTARNEKLFF. In nucleotides, the CDR3 is TGTGCCAGCAGCTTATGGACAGCCCGTAATGAAAAACTGTTTTTT. V usage is TRBV7-6 and J usage is TRBJ1-4; possibly TRBD1 for D (6 bases). This CDR3 has 15 residues. Germline lookup yields CDR1 SGHVS and CDR2 FNYEAQ. Between the trimmed V and J ends, which lost 2 bases and 4 bases, there was a span of 11 bases.

The J gene is TRBJ2-6, the V gene TRBV19; perhaps TRBD1 as D (6 bases). CDR3 length: 15 amino acids. Germline V gene lookup returns CDR1 LNHDA and CDR2 SQIVND (reference sequence). Trimming removed 4 bases at V and 4 bases at J, with 11 bases between. CDR3 region: CASSSGQPGANVLTF. The CDR3 DNA reads as TGTGCCAGTAGTAGCGGACAGCCCGGGGCCAACGTCCTGACTTTC.

This chain joins TRBV3-1 (or the pseudogene TRBV3-2) and TRBJ1-2; D remains unclear. Per the germline V gene, CDR1 is LGHDT and CDR2 is YNNKEL (reference sequence). The CDR3 is 13 amino acids. V was cut by 0 bases and J by 8 bases, with 10 bases left in between. CDR3 sequence reads: CASSQEPREGYTF. Here the CDR3 DNA reads TGTGCCAGCAGCCAAGAGCCTCGGGAGGGCTACACCTTC.

The rearrangement links TRBV30 to TRBJ2-5; D not certain. Germline values: CDR1 GTSNPN, CDR2 SVGIG (reference sequence). This CDR3 is 11 amino acids long. V gave up 2 bases and J gave up 4 bases, with 5 bases separating them. DNA of the CDR3: TGTGCCTGGAGTACGGGAGAGACCCAGTACTTC. As protein: CAWSTGETQYF.

The CDR3 DNA reads as TGTGCCAGCAGCTCACTTAACTCATGGTATTTT. Protein: CASSSLNSWYF. V is TRBV11-2 and J is TRBJ2-3; D ambiguous. The CDR3 is 11 amino acids. Trimming cost V 4 bases and J 14 bases, with 13 bases left between them. Germline CDR1 is SGHAT and CDR2 is FQNNGV.

J is TRBJ1-3 and V is TRBV5-1, with unresolved D. Trimming removed 5 bases from V and 0 bases from J, with 9 bases in between. The germline CDR1 and CDR2 sequences are SGHRS and YFSETQ. The CDR3 runs 14 residues. CDR3 in DNA: TGCGCCAGCAGTAACAGTAACTCTGGAAACACCATATATTTT. Amino acid sequence: CASSNSNSGNTIYF.

In nucleotides, the CDR3 is TGTGCCAGTACTTGGGGACAGGGGAAGAACACTGAAGCTTTCTTT. Protein: CASTWGQGKNTEAFF. V and J are TRBV19 and TRBJ1-1; 10 nucleotides match TRBD1. After removal of 7 bases from V and 1 base from J, the junction contained 6 bases not matched to a gene. Germline V gives CDR1 LNHDA, CDR2 SQIVND (reference sequence). CDR3 length: 15 residues.

The genes are TRBV5-1 and TRBJ2-7, with 10 bases fitting TRBD2. Trimming at V came to 4 bases and at J to 6 bases, leaving 7 bases not matched to a gene. Germline CDR1 is SGHRS and CDR2 is YFSETQ. The CDR3 consists of 14 residues. The CDR3 region is CASSPASGSPEQYF. DNA of the CDR3: TGCGCCAGCAGCCCGGCTAGCGGGAGCCCCGAGCAGTACTTC.

This clone was counted a single time. The junction departs from the called germline gene at one end, perhaps through a read error. The chain uses TRBV6-6 and TRBJ2-1; 7 nucleotides agree with TRBD2. In germline, CDR1 is MNHNY, CDR2 SVGAGI (reference sequence). The CDR3 runs to 12 residues. CDR3 in amino acids: CASGERGLQGVF. The CDR3 DNA is TGTGCCAGCGGCGAGAGGGGACTACAAGGGGTCTTC.

The chain uses TRBV9 and TRBJ1-2; maybe TRBD1 (5 bases). The CDR3 extends over 14 amino acids. Per the germline V gene, CDR1 is SGDLS and CDR2 is YYNGEE. The ends were cut back, 0 bases at V and 1 base at J, with 7 bases in the middle. Here the CDR3 DNA reads TGTGCCAGCAGCGTAGACGACAGTAACTATGGCTACACCTTC. Its protein product is CASSVDDSNYGYTF. Full variable domain (outside the CDR3, taken from reference TRBV9 and TRBJ1-2): DSGVTQTPKHLITATGQRVTLRCSPRSGDLSVYWYQQSLDQGLQFLIQYYNGEERAKGNILERFSAQQFPDLHSELNLSSLELGDSALYFCASSVDDSNYGYTFGSGTRLTVV.

In regard to this clone: The junction differs from germline at one of its ends, possibly a read error. The chain joins TRBV19 to TRBJ1-1; possible D gene TRBD1, 5 bases. CDR3 length: 15 amino acids. Germline CDR1 reads LNHDA; CDR2 reads SQIVND (reference sequence). The chain's CDR3 is CVSSMGFRGRTEAFF. DNA for the CDR3: TGTGTCAGTAGTATGGGTTTTCGGGGGAGGACTGAAGCTTTCTTT. The whole variable domain, filled in from reference TRBV19 and TRBJ1-1, reads DGGITQSPKYLFRKEGQNVTLSCEQNLNHDAMYWYRQDPGQGLRLIYYSQIVNDFQKGDIAEGYSVSREKKESFPLTVTSAQKNPTAFYLCVSSMGFRGRTEAFFGQGTRLTVV.

The gene calls are TRBV14 and TRBJ2-7; 9 bases align to TRBD2. The CDR3 consists of 15 residues. Trimming removed 5 bases from V and 6 bases from J; junction bases left unmatched: 11. CDR1 is SGHDN and CDR2 is FVKESK in the germline V gene. CDR3 nucleotides: TGTGCCAGCAGCATCTTAGCGGGAGTACCCTCCGAGCAGTACTTC. Its translation: CASSILAGVPSEQYF.

The V and J genes are TRBV6-5 and TRBJ1-3, with D tentatively TRBD1 (5 bases). Germline V lookup: CDR1 MNHEY, CDR2 SVGAGI. CDR3 length: 16 amino acids. V was trimmed by 2 bases and J by 1 base, leaving 12 bases between them. CDR3 nucleotide sequence: TGTGCCAGCAGTTACCTACCCAGGGTATCTGGAAACACCATATATTTT. Translating gives CASSYLPRVSGNTIYF.

This clone was detected many times. V usage is TRBV7-9 and J usage is TRBJ2-3, with 8 bases fitting TRBD1. J was trimmed by 3 bases and V by 4 bases; bases with no gene match: 9. The CDR3 sequence is 16 residues long. Germline values: CDR1 SEHNR, CDR2 FQNEAQ (reference sequence). The DNA for the CDR3 is TGTGCCAGCAGCTCCTATGGGACAGGAACTACAGATACGCAGTATTTT. It encodes CASSSYGTGTTDTQYF.

CDR3 in DNA: TGTGCCAGCAGGGCCGGGACAGGGAAAGATACGCAGTATTTT. Protein product: CASRAGTGKDTQYF. The chain links TRBV2 to TRBJ2-3; 9 positions match TRBD1. The CDR3 spans 14 residues. V lost 6 bases to trimming and J lost 5 bases; unmatched junction nucleotides: 6. In germline, CDR1 is SNHLY, CDR2 FYNNEI.